One T cell receptor beta chain is described in this entry. TCR beta sequences were obtained from blood CD8+ and CD4+ T cells. As controls, healthy donors matched for age and sex were used. The authors negatively isolated CD8+ and CD4+ T cells and FACS-enriched TEMRA cells. RNA was extracted with the RNeasy kit, and a quantity of about 0.45 to 1 ug was reverse transcribed using random hexamers. A multiplex approach, immunoSEQ multiplex PCR, amplified TCR beta CDR3 across 54 Vbeta and 13 Jbeta. TCRdb reprocessed the immunoSEQ multiplex PCR reads via MiXCR and lists one record per CDR3 protein. The profile shows approximately 100,000 distinct CDR3 sequences, less than 95% of them singletons. This record comes from a study of CD8 T cells in Susac syndrome. The CDR3 has 9 amino acids. V lost 1 base and J lost 7, with 1 base in between. In germline, CDR1 is DFQATT, CDR2 SNEGSKA (reference sequence).

The chain employs TRBV20-1 and TRBJ1-2; no firm D call. The sample consisted of CD8+ T cells from PBMCs. This TCR derives from a human donor in good health. This CDR3 reads CSARGGYTF. CDR3 coding DNA: TGCAGTGCTAGAGGTGGCTACACCTTC.